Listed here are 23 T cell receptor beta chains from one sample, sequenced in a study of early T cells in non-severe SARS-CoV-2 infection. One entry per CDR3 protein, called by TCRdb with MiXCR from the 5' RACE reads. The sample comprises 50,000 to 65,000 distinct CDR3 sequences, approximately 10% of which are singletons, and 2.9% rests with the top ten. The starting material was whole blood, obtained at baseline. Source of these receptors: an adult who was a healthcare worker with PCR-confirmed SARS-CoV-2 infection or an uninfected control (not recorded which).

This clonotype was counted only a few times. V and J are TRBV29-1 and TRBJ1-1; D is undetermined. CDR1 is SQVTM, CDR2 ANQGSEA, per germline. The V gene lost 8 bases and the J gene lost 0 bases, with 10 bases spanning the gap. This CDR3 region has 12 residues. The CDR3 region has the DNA TGCAGCTGCCGCAGGATGAACACTGAAGCTTTCTTT. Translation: CSCRRMNTEAFF.

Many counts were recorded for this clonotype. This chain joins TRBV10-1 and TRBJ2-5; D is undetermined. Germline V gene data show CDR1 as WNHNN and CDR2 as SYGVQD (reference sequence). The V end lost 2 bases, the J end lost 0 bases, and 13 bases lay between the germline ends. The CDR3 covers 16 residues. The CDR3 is CASSEPLHSYQETQYF. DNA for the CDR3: TGCGCCAGCAGTGAGCCCCTGCACTCGTACCAAGAGACCCAGTACTTC.

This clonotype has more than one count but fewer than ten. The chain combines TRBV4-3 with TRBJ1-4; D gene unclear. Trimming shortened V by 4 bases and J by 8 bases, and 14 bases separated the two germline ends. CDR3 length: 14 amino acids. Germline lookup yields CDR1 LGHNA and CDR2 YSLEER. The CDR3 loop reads CASSPPGRREKLFF. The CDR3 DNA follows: TGCGCCAGCAGCCCCCCGGGGAGGAGGGAAAAACTGTTTTTT.

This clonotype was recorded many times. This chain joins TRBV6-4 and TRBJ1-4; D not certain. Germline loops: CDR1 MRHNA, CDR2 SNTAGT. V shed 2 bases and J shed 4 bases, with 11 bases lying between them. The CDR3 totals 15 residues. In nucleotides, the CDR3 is TGTGCCAGCAGTGACCGGTCGGCGGTTAATGAAAAACTGTTTTTT. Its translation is CASSDRSAVNEKLFF.

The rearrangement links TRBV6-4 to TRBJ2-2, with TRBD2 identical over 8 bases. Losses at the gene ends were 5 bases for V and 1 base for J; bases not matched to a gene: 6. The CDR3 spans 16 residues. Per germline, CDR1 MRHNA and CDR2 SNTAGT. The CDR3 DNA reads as TGTGCCAGCAGTCGTACTAGCGGCCAGAACACCGGGGAGCTGTTTTTT. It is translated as CASSRTSGQNTGELFF.

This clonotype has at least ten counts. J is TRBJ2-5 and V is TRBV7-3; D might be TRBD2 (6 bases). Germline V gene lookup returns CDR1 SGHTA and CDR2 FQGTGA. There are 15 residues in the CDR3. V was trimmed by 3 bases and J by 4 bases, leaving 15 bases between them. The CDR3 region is CASSLGGAQGETQYF. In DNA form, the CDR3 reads TGTGCCAGCAGCTTGGGCGGGGCGCAAGGAGAGACCCAGTACTTC.

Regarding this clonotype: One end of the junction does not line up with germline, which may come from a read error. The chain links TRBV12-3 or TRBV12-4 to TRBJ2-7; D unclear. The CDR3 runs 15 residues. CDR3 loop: CASSPNSRVGYEQNF. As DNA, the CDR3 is TGTGCCAGCAGTCCTAACTCACGGGTTGGCTACGAGCAGAACTTC.

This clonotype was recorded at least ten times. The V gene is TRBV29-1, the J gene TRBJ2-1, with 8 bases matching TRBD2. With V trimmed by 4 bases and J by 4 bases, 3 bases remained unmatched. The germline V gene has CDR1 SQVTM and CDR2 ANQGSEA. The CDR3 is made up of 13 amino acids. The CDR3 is CSVGSGGYNEQFF. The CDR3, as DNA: TGCAGCGTTGGGAGCGGGGGTTACAATGAGCAGTTCTTC.

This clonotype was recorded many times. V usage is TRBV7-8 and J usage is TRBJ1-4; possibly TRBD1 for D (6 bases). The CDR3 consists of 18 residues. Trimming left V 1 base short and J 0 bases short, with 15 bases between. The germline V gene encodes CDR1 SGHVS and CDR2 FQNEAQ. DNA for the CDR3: TGTGCCAGCAGCTTAGATGGGGGGGCTATGACAACTAATGAAAAACTGTTTTTT. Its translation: CASSLDGGAMTTNEKLFF.

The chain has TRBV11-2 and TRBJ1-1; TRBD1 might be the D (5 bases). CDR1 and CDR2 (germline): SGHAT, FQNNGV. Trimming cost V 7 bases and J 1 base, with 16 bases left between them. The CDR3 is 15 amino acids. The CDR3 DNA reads TGTGCCAGCACCAATATTGGGCAGGGGAACACTGAAGCTTTCTTT. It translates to CASTNIGQGNTEAFF.

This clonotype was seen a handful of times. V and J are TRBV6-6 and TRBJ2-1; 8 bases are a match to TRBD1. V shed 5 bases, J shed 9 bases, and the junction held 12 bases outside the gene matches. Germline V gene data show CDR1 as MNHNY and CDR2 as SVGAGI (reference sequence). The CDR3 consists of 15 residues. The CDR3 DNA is TGTGCCAGCAGTGGCCGGGACAGGCTATTGAGTGAGCAGTTCTTC. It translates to CASSGRDRLLSEQFF.

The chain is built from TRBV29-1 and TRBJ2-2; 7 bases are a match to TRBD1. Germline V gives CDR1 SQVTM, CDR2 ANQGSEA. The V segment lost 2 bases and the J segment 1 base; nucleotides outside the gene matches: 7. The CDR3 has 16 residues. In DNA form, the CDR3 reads TGCAGCGTTGAACCTTCCGGGACAGAGAACACCGGGGAGCTGTTTTTT. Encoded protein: CSVEPSGTENTGELFF.

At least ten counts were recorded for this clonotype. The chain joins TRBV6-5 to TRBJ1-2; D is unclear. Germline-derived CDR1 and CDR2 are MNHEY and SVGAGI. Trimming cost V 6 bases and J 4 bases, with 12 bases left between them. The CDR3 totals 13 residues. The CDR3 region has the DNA TGTGCCAGCAGCCAAGGTTACTTCTATGGCTACACCTTC. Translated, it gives CASSQGYFYGYTF.

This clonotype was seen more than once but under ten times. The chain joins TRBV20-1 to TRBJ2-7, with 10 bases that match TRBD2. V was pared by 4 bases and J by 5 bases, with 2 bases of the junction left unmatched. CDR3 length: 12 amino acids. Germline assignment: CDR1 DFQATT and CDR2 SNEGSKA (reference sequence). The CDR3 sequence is CSATSGRDEQYF. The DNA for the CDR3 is TGCAGTGCTACGAGCGGGAGGGACGAGCAGTACTTC.

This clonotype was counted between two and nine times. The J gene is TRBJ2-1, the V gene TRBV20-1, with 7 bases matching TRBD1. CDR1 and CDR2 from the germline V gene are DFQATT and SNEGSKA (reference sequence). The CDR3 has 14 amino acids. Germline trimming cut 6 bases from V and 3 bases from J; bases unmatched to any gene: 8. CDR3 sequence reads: CSATTGSDYNEQFF. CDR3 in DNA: TGCAGTGCAACGACAGGGAGCGACTACAATGAGCAGTTCTTC.

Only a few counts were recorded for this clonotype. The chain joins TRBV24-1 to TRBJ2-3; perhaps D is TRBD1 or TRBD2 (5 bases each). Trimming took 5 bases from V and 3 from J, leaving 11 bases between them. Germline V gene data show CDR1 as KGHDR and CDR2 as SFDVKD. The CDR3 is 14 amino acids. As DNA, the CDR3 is TGTGCCACCAGTGCTGAGGGGCTGACAGATACGCAGTATTTT. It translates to CATSAEGLTDTQYF.

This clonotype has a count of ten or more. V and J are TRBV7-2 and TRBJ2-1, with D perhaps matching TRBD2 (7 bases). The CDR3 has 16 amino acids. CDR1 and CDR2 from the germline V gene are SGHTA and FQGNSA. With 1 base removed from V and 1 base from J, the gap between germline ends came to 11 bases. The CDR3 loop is CASSLVGGASYNEQFF. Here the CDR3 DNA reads TGTGCCAGCAGCTTAGTAGGGGGGGCGTCCTACAATGAGCAGTTCTTC.

The chain's CDR3 is CASSLGSGSSGTDTQYF. The CDR3 DNA follows: TGTGCCAGCAGCTTAGGAAGCGGAAGCTCTGGCACAGATACGCAGTATTTT. The chain combines TRBV7-6 with TRBJ2-3; a possible D gene is TRBD2 (5 bases). Per the germline V gene, CDR1 is SGHVS and CDR2 is FNYEAQ. The V end was cut by 1 base, the J end by 1 base, with 15 bases between. The CDR3 has 17 amino acids.

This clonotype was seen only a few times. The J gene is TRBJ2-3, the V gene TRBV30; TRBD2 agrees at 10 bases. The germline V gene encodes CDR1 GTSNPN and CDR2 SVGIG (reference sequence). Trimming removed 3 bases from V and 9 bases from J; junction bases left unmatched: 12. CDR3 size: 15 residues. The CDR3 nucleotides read TGTGCCTGGAGGGGGCGGACTAGCGGCCCAACGACGCAGTATTTT. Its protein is CAWRGRTSGPTTQYF.

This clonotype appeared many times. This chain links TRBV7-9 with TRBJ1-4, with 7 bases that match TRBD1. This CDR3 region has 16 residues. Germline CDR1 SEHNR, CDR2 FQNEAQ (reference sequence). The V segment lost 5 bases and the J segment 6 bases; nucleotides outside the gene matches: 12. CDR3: CASSPRQGPEHEKLFF. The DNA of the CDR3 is TGTGCCAGCAGCCCGAGACAGGGCCCCGAGCATGAAAAACTGTTTTTT.

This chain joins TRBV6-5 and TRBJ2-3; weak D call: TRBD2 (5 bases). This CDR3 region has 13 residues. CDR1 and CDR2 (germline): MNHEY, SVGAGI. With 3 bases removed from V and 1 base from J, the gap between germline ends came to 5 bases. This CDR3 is CASSYSGTDTQYF. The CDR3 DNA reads TGTGCCAGCAGTTATAGCGGCACAGATACGCAGTATTTT.

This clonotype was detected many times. CDR3 DNA: TGCAGTGCTAGTTTACAGAATAGCAATCAGCCCCAGCATTTT. It codes for CSASLQNSNQPQHF. The chain couples TRBV20-1 to TRBJ1-5; D remains unclear. The CDR3 runs 14 residues. The germline V and J ends were trimmed by 3 bases and 0 bases, with 9 bases remaining between them. Germline values: CDR1 DFQATT, CDR2 SNEGSKA (reference sequence).

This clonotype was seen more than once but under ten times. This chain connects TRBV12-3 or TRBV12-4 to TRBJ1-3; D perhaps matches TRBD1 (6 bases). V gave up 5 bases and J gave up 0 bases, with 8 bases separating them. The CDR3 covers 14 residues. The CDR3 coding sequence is TGTGCCAGCAGTGGACAGTTCTCTGGAAACACCATATATTTT. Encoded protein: CASSGQFSGNTIYF.